A single sample gave rise to the 12 T cell receptor beta chains below, sequenced in a study of shared clonotypes between healthy human individuals. The table came from immunoSEQ multiplex PCR; TCRdb's copy has only in-frame clones and leaves some out. The sample consists of approximately 590,000 clones, around 95% of them appearing once. CD45RO-negative, CCR7-positively selected cells formed the naive CD8 fraction, excluding terminally differentiated effector memory CD45RA+ cells. Source material: naive CD8+ T cells sorted from blood. These receptor sequences come from a woman aged 30 to 39 in good health.

The CDR3 DNA is TGTGCCAGCAGTCTTAGGACACTAGTGGGCGAGCAGTACTTC. As protein: CASSLRTLVGEQYF. The J gene is TRBJ2-7, the V gene TRBV28, with D perhaps given as TRBD1 or TRBD2 (5 bases each). Per the germline V gene, CDR1 is MDHEN and CDR2 is SYDVKM. The CDR3 length is 14 residues. The germline V and J ends were trimmed by 5 bases and 6 bases, with 17 bases remaining between them. Full variable domain (outside the CDR3, taken from reference TRBV28 and TRBJ2-7): DVKVTQSSRYLVKRTGEKVFLECVQDMDHENMFWYRQDPGLGLRLIYFSYDVKMKEKGDIPEGYSVSREKKERFSLILESASTNQTSMYLCASSLRTLVGEQYFGPGTRLTVT.

V usage is TRBV7-7 and J usage is TRBJ2-2; D ambiguous. Trimming pared 3 bases from V and 1 base from J, leaving 3 bases between. The germline V gene has CDR1 SSHAT and CDR2 FNYEAQ (reference sequence). This CDR3 region has 13 residues. CDR3 sequence reads: CASSFENTGELFF. DNA for the CDR3: TGTGCCAGCAGCTTCGAGAACACCGGGGAGCTGTTTTTT.

The chain joins TRBV11-1 to TRBJ2-7; D unresolved. The CDR3 consists of 15 residues. The V end was cut by 1 base, the J end by 0 bases, with 10 bases between. The germline CDR1 and CDR2 sequences are SGHAT and FQDESV (reference sequence). CDR3 DNA sequence: TGTGCCAGCAGCTTAGATGGGCAAGACTCCTACGAGCAGTACTTC. It codes for CASSLDGQDSYEQYF.

The rearrangement links TRBV28 to TRBJ1-6, with D maybe TRBD1 (5 bases). CDR1 is MDHEN and CDR2 is SYDVKM in the germline V gene. V shed 6 bases and J shed 6 bases, with 18 bases lying between them. The CDR3 runs to 16 residues. DNA for the CDR3: TGTGCCAGCAGCATCCACGAACAGGCTCCTAATTCACCCCTCCACTTT. This codes for CASSIHEQAPNSPLHF. The entire variable domain, with the rest obtained from reference TRBV28 and TRBJ1-6, is as follows: DVKVTQSSRYLVKRTGEKVFLECVQDMDHENMFWYRQDPGLGLRLIYFSYDVKMKEKGDIPEGYSVSREKKERFSLILESASTNQTSMYLCASSIHEQAPNSPLHFGNGTRLTVT.

The chain employs TRBV28 and TRBJ1-5; D possibly corresponds to TRBD1 (5 bases). The germline V and J ends were trimmed by 7 bases and 1 base, with 11 bases remaining between them. The CDR3 totals 14 residues. The germline CDR1 and CDR2 sequences are MDHEN and SYDVKM. CDR3 sequence: CASKIGASNQPQHF. Written as DNA, the CDR3 is TGTGCCAGCAAAATAGGGGCAAGCAATCAGCCCCAGCATTTT.

The chain combines TRBV4-1 with TRBJ2-3; D gene uncertain. V lost 1 base, J lost 3 bases, and 8 bases lay in between. Germline V gene data show CDR1 as MGHRA and CDR2 as YSYEKL. The CDR3 is 14 amino acids. The CDR3 spells CASSQGQTTDTQYF. The CDR3 coding sequence is TGCGCCAGCAGCCAAGGGCAGACGACAGATACGCAGTATTTT.

This rearrangement joins TRBV5-4 to TRBJ2-7, with a possible D match to TRBD2 (6 bases). Germline CDR1 and CDR2: SGHNT and YYREEE (reference sequence). The CDR3 runs to 13 residues. V was pared by 4 bases and J by 6 bases, with 14 bases between. The chain's CDR3 is CASSLGLTAEQYF. CDR3 DNA sequence: TGTGCCAGCAGCCTGGGACTCACGGCCGAGCAGTACTTC. The full variable domain, completed using reference TRBV5-4 and TRBJ2-7, is ETGVTQSPTHLIKTRGQQVTLRCSSQSGHNTVSWYQQALGQGPQFIFQYYREEENGRGNFPPRFSGLQFPNYSSELNVNALELDDSALYLCASSLGLTAEQYFGPGTRLTVT.

This chain's CDR3 is CASSRQGGFREQFF. CDR3 in DNA: TGTGCCAGCAGTAGACAGGGGGGGTTTCGTGAGCAGTTCTTC. The V call is TRBV6-1, the J call TRBJ2-1; 9 bases are a match to TRBD1. J was trimmed by 9 bases and V by 5 bases; bases with no gene match: 8. This CDR3 spans 14 amino acids. The V gene's germline CDR1 is MNHNS and CDR2 SASEGT.

This rearrangement joins TRBV7-9 to TRBJ2-1; tentative D call: TRBD1 (6 bases). The V gene lost 4 bases and the J gene lost 3 bases, with 10 bases spanning the gap. CDR1 is SEHNR, CDR2 FQNEAQ, per germline (reference sequence). The CDR3 contains 14 residues. CDR3 bases: TGTGCCAGCAGCTCGACAGGAAGCTACAATGAGCAGTTCTTC. Residues: CASSSTGSYNEQFF.

About this clone: This same CDR3 is encoded by further DNA sequences in the sample. This rearrangement joins TRBV28 to TRBJ2-1; weak D call: TRBD1 (5 bases). Trimming took 3 bases from V and 3 from J, leaving 12 bases between them. There are 15 residues in the CDR3. Per germline, CDR1 MDHEN and CDR2 SYDVKM. The CDR3 DNA sequence: TGTGCCAGCAGTTTGGGGCAGGGTATCTACAATGAGCAGTTCTTC. Its protein is CASSLGQGIYNEQFF.

The chain recombines TRBV9 with TRBJ2-3; D possibly corresponds to TRBD2 (5 bases). V shed 3 bases and J shed 5 bases, with 7 bases lying between them. The CDR3 extends over 12 amino acids. Germline V gene lookup returns CDR1 SGDLS and CDR2 YYNGEE. The CDR3 loop is CASSGAGDTQYF. As DNA, the CDR3 is TGTGCCAGCAGCGGTGCGGGAGATACGCAGTATTTT.

J is TRBJ2-2 and V is TRBV4-1; D remains unclear. Trimming cost V 2 bases and J 0 bases, with 10 bases left between them. CDR1 is MGHRA and CDR2 is YSYEKL in the germline V gene. The CDR3 spans 16 residues. The CDR3 region has the DNA TGCGCCAGCAGCCAAACACGACCTGCGAACACCGGGGAGCTGTTTTTT. It is translated as CASSQTRPANTGELFF.